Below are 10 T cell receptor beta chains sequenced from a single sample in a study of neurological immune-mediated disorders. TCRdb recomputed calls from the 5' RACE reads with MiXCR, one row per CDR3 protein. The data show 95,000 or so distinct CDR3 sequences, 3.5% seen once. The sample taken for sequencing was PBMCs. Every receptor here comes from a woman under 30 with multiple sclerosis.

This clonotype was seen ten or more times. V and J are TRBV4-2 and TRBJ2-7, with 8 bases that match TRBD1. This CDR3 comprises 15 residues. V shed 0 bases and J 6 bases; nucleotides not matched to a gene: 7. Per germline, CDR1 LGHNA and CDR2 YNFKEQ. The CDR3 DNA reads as TGTGCCAGCAGCCAAGACGTCGGACAGGGTGGCGAGCAGTACTTC. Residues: CASSQDVGQGGEQYF.

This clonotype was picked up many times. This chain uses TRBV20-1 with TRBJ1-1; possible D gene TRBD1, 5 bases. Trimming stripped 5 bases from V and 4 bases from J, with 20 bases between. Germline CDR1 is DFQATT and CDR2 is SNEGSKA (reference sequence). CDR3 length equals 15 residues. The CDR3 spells CSALEGSTGSTEAFF. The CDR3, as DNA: TGCAGTGCTCTCGAAGGCAGCACAGGTTCCACTGAAGCTTTCTTT.

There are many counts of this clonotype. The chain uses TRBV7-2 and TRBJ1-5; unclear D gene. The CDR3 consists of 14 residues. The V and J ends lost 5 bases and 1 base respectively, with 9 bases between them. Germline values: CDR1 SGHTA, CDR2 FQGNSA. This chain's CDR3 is CASSIKRSNQPQHF. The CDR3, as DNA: TGTGCCAGCAGCATAAAGCGGAGCAATCAGCCCCAGCATTTT.

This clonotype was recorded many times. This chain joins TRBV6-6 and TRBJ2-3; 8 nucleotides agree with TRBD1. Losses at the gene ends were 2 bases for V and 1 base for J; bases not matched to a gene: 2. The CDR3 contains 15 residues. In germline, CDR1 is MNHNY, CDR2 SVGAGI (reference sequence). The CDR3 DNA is TGTGCCAGCAGTTACCGACAGGGGCGCACAGATACGCAGTATTTT. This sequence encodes CASSYRQGRTDTQYF.

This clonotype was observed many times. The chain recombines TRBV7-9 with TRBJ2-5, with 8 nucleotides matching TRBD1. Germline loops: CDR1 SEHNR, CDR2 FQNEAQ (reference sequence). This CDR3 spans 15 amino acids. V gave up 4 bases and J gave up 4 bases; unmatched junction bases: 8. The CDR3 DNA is TGTGCCAGCAGCTACCGGGACAGGCGGGTAGAGACCCAGTACTTC. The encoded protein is CASSYRDRRVETQYF.

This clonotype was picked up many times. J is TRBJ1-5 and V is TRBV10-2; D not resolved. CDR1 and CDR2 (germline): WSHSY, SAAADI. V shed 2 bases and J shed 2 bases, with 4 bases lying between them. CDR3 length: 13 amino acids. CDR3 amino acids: CASSENGNQPQHF. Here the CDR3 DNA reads TGCGCCAGCAGTGAGAATGGCAATCAGCCCCAGCATTTT.

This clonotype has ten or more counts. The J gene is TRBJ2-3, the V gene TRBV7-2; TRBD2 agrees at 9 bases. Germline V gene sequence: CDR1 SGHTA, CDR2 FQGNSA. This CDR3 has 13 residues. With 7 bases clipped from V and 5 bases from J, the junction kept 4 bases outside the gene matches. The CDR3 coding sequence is TGTGCCAGCACCAGCGGGGGGCAAGATACGCAGTATTTT. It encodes CASTSGGQDTQYF.

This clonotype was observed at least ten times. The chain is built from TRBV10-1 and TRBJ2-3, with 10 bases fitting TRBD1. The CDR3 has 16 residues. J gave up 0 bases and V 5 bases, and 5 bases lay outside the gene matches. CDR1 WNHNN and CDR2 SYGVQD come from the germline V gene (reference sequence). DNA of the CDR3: TGCGCCAGCAGTAGTTCGGACAGGGGGAGCACAGATACGCAGTATTTT. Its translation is CASSSSDRGSTDTQYF.

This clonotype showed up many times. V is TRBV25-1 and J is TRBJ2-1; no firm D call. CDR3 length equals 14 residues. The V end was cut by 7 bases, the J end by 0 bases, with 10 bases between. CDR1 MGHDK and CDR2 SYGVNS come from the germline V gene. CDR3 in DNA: TGTGCCAGCAACCCGGGTAGCTCCTACAATGAGCAGTTCTTC. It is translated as CASNPGSSYNEQFF.

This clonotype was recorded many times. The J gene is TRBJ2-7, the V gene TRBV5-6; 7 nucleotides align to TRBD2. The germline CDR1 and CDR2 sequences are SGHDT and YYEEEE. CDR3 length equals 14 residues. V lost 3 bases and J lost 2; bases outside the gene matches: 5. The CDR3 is CASSWGGSTYEQYF. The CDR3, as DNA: TGTGCCAGCAGCTGGGGGGGGTCCACCTACGAGCAGTACTTC.